The clone carrying this T cell receptor (beta chain) was counted many times. Its antigen is not known. Preparation of the bulk TCR libraries relied on previously described methods and listed TCR primers. In TCRdb, the PCR reads were re-called with MiXCR into one record per CDR3 protein. The table shows 250,000 to 350,000 distinct CDR3 sequences, with 20% to 25% occurring only once. The source of the sample is a study of molecular identifiers for immune sequencing clone quantification. The study, taken as a whole, reports: A shared barcode on identical TCR molecules could lead to underestimated sizes for highly expanded clones.

The source material was naive CD8+ T cells from blood, with Jurkat cell RNA spiked in. Stated subset: FACS-sorted CD8+CD4-CCR7+CD45RA+ naive T cells. The TCR comes from a human donor in good health. Some libraries in this study had Jurkat cell RNA spiked in.

The CDR3 loop reads CASRGLAGEADTQYF. DNA for the CDR3: TGTGCCAGCCGGGGTCTAGCGGGGGAGGCAGATACGCAGTATTTT. V gene TRBV12-3 or TRBV12-4 combines with J gene TRBJ2-3; 10 bases are a match to TRBD2. V lost 8 bases and J lost 4; bases outside the gene matches: 9. The length of the CDR3 is 15 residues.